This entry describes one TCR beta chain. Its antigen is not identified. The sample is drawn from a study of shared clonotypes between healthy human individuals. Study results and limitations: Owing to a small donor count, the genetic and exposure-history diversity represented was limited. Sampling used blood alone; tissue repertoires probably differ.

The study ran the assay at deep level. Profiling relied on immunoSEQ multiplex PCR, and the TCRdb table lists in-frame clones only, not all of them. This table has more than 2,000,000 clones, 85% to 95% appearing once. Germline V gene lookup returns CDR1 SGHVS and CDR2 FNYEAQ. This CDR3 spans 14 amino acids. V was clipped by 6 bases and J by 7 bases; unmatched bases: 9. The sequence derives from a man aged 18 to 29 in good health. Some clones in this sample may be carry-over from other donors' samples. The genes are TRBV7-6 and TRBJ2-1; TRBD2 matches at 7 bases. What was sequenced was naive CD4+ T cells from PBMCs. Subset meaning: CD45RA+ positively selected. The CDR3 here is CASSQRGGGNEQFF. The CDR3 nucleotides read TGTGCCAGCAGTCAGCGGGGCGGGGGTAATGAGCAGTTCTTC.